This passage covers 32 T cell receptor beta chains from one sample sequenced in a study of cytomegalovirus exposure and HLA in healthy donors. The PCR made use of 60 Vbeta and 13 Jbeta primers. The protocol was immunoSEQ multiplex PCR, while the TCRdb copy is restricted to in-frame clones and leaves out a portion. The sample lists approximately 220,000 clones, around 85% occurring once. Sequencing used PBMCs. These receptors came from a girl aged 2-15 years in good health and CMV-seronegative.

This chain joins TRBV4-1 and TRBJ2-3; 10 bases line up with TRBD1. V was clipped by 1 base and J by 4 bases; unmatched bases: 8. The CDR3 sequence is 17 residues long. CDR1 MGHRA and CDR2 YSYEKL come from the germline V gene. The CDR3 is CASSQGLTGGFPDTQYF. The CDR3 DNA is TGCGCCAGCAGCCAAGGTTTGACAGGGGGCTTCCCAGATACGCAGTATTTT.

This sequence joins TRBV5-1 and TRBJ2-1, with D possibly matching TRBD2 (6 bases). Trimming removed 6 bases from V and 2 bases from J, with 15 bases in between. Germline V gene sequence: CDR1 SGHRS, CDR2 YFSETQ. The CDR3 loop spans 15 amino acids. Written as DNA, the CDR3 is TGCGCCAGCACCCGGGACTTTCAGGCCTACAATGAGCAGTTCTTC. It codes for CASTRDFQAYNEQFF.

A remark on this clone: The same CDR3 can be traced to other DNA sequences in this sample. The genes are TRBV7-6 and TRBJ2-3; 16 positions agree with TRBD2. Looked up from germline, CDR1 is SGHVS and CDR2 is FNYEAQ. V lost 5 bases and J lost 5; bases outside the gene matches: 4. CDR3 length: 16 residues. The CDR3 coding sequence is TGTGCCAGCAGCCCGGGACTAGCGGGGGGGCAAGATACGCAGTATTTT. Amino acids: CASSPGLAGGQDTQYF.

The J gene is TRBJ1-1, the V gene TRBV6-1, with D perhaps matching TRBD1 (6 bases). There are 14 residues in the CDR3. Per the germline V gene, CDR1 is MNHNS and CDR2 is SASEGT. V was shortened by 5 bases and J by 1 base, with 11 bases between the two germline ends. For the CDR3, the DNA is TGTGCCAGCAGTTTACAGGGAACGAACACTGAAGCTTTCTTT. This sequence encodes CASSLQGTNTEAFF.

Details on this clone: Sequence at one end of the junction differs from germline and may be a read error. The gene calls are TRBV6-1 and TRBJ2-3, with D hard to call. The CDR3 is 15 amino acids. Germline assignment: CDR1 MNHNS and CDR2 SASEGT. Here the CDR3 reads CASSRTSAGTDAQYF. Written as DNA, the CDR3 is TGTGCCAGCAGCCGAACCTCAGCAGGCACAGATGCGCAGTATTTT.

V is TRBV6-5 and J is TRBJ2-1; 9 positions agree with TRBD1. V lost 5 bases, J lost 8 bases, and 10 bases stayed unmatched. The germline CDR1 and CDR2 sequences are MNHEY and SVGAGI. The CDR3 has 15 amino acids. The CDR3 bases are TGTGCCAGCAGTCCGACCGGGACAGGGACATATGAGCAGTTCTTC. Translating gives CASSPTGTGTYEQFF.

The chain joins TRBV6-5 to TRBJ2-5; D is unclear. Trimming removed 9 bases at V and 7 bases at J, with 9 bases between. CDR1 is MNHEY and CDR2 is SVGAGI in the germline V gene. The CDR3 contains 10 residues. The CDR3 sequence: CASGIGTQYF. CDR3 nucleotides: TGTGCCAGTGGTATCGGGACCCAGTACTTC.

The genes are TRBV4-2 and TRBJ1-1; D might be TRBD1 (5 bases). V was shortened by 3 bases and J by 1 base, with 6 bases between the two germline ends. CDR1 is LGHNA, CDR2 YNFKEQ, per germline. This CDR3 has 13 amino acids. The CDR3 DNA follows: TGTGCCAGCAGCCAGACAGCGAACACTGAAGCTTTCTTT. This translates into CASSQTANTEAFF.

Points on this clone: Other DNA variants within this sample encode the same CDR3. The chain couples TRBV5-1 to TRBJ2-7; D is uncertain. The V end lost 0 bases, the J end lost 1 base, and 5 bases lay between the germline ends. The CDR3 has 13 residues. Per the germline V gene, CDR1 is SGHRS and CDR2 is YFSETQ. The CDR3 sequence: CASSLASSYEQYF. CDR3 bases: TGCGCCAGCAGCTTGGCGTCGTCCTACGAGCAGTACTTC.

This clone has only a few counts. The chain carries TRBV21-1 and TRBJ1-1; the table calls TRBD1, which could not be checked here. TRBV21-1 is listed as a pseudogene. The CDR3 has 15 amino acids. The CDR3 sequence is CASSKKGKRGTEAFF. The CDR3 DNA sequence: TGTGCCAGCAGCAAAAAAGGTAAAAGGGGGACTGAAGCTTTCTTT.

V usage is TRBV10-3 and J usage is TRBJ1-5; D remains ambiguous. The CDR3 has 13 amino acids. From germline, CDR1 is ENHRY and CDR2 SYGVKD. V was shortened by 3 bases and J by 1 base, with 4 bases between the two germline ends. CDR3 DNA sequence: TGTGCCATCAGTGATCCGAGCAATCAGCCCCAGCATTTT. Encoded protein: CAISDPSNQPQHF.

This clone was counted a few times. V is TRBV5-8 and J is TRBJ2-1; D gene uncertain. The CDR3 loop spans 12 amino acids. Germline values: CDR1 SGHTS, CDR2 YDEGEE. With 2 bases removed from V and 7 bases from J, the gap between germline ends came to 7 bases. The CDR3 region is CASSFARNEQFF. The DNA for the CDR3 is TGTGCCAGCAGCTTTGCGCGGAATGAGCAGTTCTTC.

The rearrangement links TRBV5-1 to TRBJ1-1; possible D gene TRBD1, 6 bases. The V and J ends lost 4 bases and 0 bases respectively, with 10 bases between them. The V gene's germline CDR1 is SGHRS and CDR2 YFSETQ. The CDR3 spans 14 residues. The CDR3 region is CASSPDSLNTEAFF. The DNA of the CDR3 is TGCGCCAGCAGCCCGGACAGCTTGAACACTGAAGCTTTCTTT.

The chain carries TRBV19 and TRBJ1-1; weak D call: TRBD1 (5 bases). Trimming removed 7 bases at V and 0 bases at J, with 15 bases between. The CDR3 covers 15 residues. Germline CDR1 reads LNHDA; CDR2 reads SQIVND (reference sequence). The CDR3 is CASTPTGLMNTEAFF. CDR3 nucleotide sequence: TGTGCCAGTACCCCAACAGGTCTCATGAACACTGAAGCTTTCTTT.

The V gene is TRBV11-2, the J gene TRBJ2-3, with a possible D match to TRBD2 (6 bases). V shed 3 bases and J shed 0 bases, with 10 bases lying between them. CDR3 size: 15 residues. Germline CDR1 and CDR2: SGHAT and FQNNGV. The DNA of the CDR3 is TGTGCCAGCAGCTTGGCTGGGACTAGCACAGATACGCAGTATTTT. This gives the protein CASSLAGTSTDTQYF. The whole variable domain, filled in from reference TRBV11-2 and TRBJ2-3, reads EAGVAQSPRYKIIEKRQSVAFWCNPISGHATLYWYQQILGQGPKLLIQFQNNGVVDDSQLPKDRFSAERLKGVDSTLKIQPAKLEDSAVYLCASSLAGTSTDTQYFGPGTRLTVL.

The J gene is TRBJ2-1, the V gene TRBV27; 10 bases fit TRBD1. The V segment lost 6 bases and the J segment 2 bases; nucleotides outside the gene matches: 4. Germline assignment: CDR1 MNHEY and CDR2 SMNVEV (reference sequence). This CDR3 spans 15 amino acids. The CDR3 loop is CASRPGQGTYNEQFF. The CDR3 DNA is TGTGCCAGCAGACCGGGACAGGGGACCTACAATGAGCAGTTCTTC.

The CDR3 loop reads CASSEHGHNQPQHF. The CDR3 DNA follows: TGTGCCAGCAGTGAACACGGACACAATCAGCCCCAGCATTTT. This chain connects TRBV6-1 to TRBJ1-5; TRBD1 might be the D (5 bases). The CDR3 is 14 residues long. Germline loops: CDR1 MNHNS, CDR2 SASEGT. V lost 2 bases, J lost 3 bases, and 8 bases lay in between.

In its sample, this clone was seen a few times. CDR3: CASSLAVDRSGNTIYF. The DNA of the CDR3 is TGTGCCAGCAGCTTGGCAGTCGATCGCTCTGGAAACACCATATATTTT. This chain uses TRBV5-5 with TRBJ1-3; no firm D call. V lost 0 bases and J 0 bases, leaving 10 bases between the germline ends. The CDR3 is made up of 16 amino acids. Per germline, CDR1 SGHKS and CDR2 YYEKEE (reference sequence).

The chain joins TRBV19 to TRBJ1-1, with 8 positions matching TRBD1. The CDR3 has 14 amino acids. Unmatched junction bases numbered 11, after V lost 11 bases and J lost 3 bases. Germline CDR1 reads LNHDA; CDR2 reads SQIVND (reference sequence). The CDR3 loop reads CAGGQGAYDTEAFF. DNA for the CDR3: TGTGCCGGGGGGCAGGGGGCGTATGACACTGAAGCTTTCTTT.

This chain joins TRBV5-6 and TRBJ1-5; D is possibly TRBD1 (6 bases). The CDR3 totals 14 residues. V was clipped by 3 bases and J by 1 base, with 8 bases between them. Germline V CDR1 and CDR2: SGHDT, YYEEEE. This chain's CDR3 is CASSSGQSNQPQHF. The CDR3 region has the DNA TGTGCCAGCAGCTCCGGACAGAGCAATCAGCCCCAGCATTTT. Drawing the rest from reference TRBV5-6 and TRBJ1-5, the complete variable domain is DAGVTQSPTHLIKTRGQQVTLRCSPKSGHDTVSWYQQALGQGPQFIFQYYEEEERQRGNFPDRFSGHQFPNYSSELNVNALLLGDSALYLCASSSGQSNQPQHFGDGTRLSIL.

This chain uses TRBV6-1 with TRBJ1-2; 8 nucleotides agree with TRBD1. V dropped 4 bases and J dropped 5; count of bases not matched to a gene: 6. The CDR3 is made up of 14 amino acids. Germline CDR1 reads MNHNS; CDR2 reads SASEGT. The CDR3 protein is CASSGGTGSYGYTF. The CDR3 DNA follows: TGTGCCAGCAGTGGGGGGACAGGTTCTTATGGCTACACCTTC.

This chain links TRBV30 with TRBJ2-2; TRBD2 matches 14 bases. This CDR3 region has 16 residues. V dropped 8 bases and J dropped 5; count of bases not matched to a gene: 10. CDR1 and CDR2 (germline): GTSNPN, SVGIG (reference sequence). Here the CDR3 DNA reads TGTGCCCAGACTAGCGGGAGGGGGGTTGTTACCGGGGAGCTGTTTTTT. This codes for CAQTSGRGVVTGELFF.

This chain uses TRBV19 with TRBJ2-3; TRBD1 matches at 11 bases. The CDR3 has 13 residues. CDR1 is LNHDA and CDR2 is SQIVND in the germline V gene (reference sequence). After removal of 8 bases from V and 5 bases from J, the junction contained 3 bases not matched to a gene. For the CDR3, the DNA is TGTGCCAGTGGACAGGGGGCCGGAGATACGCAGTATTTT. It translates to CASGQGAGDTQYF.

The chain recombines TRBV5-4 with TRBJ2-7, with D perhaps TRBD1 (5 bases). Trimming left V 0 bases short and J 0 bases short, with 13 bases between. This CDR3 comprises 16 residues. Germline V CDR1 and CDR2: SGHNT, YYREEE (reference sequence). CDR3 residues: CASSLDRAQVSYEQYF. In nucleotides, the CDR3 is TGTGCCAGCAGCTTGGACCGGGCACAGGTCTCCTACGAGCAGTACTTC.

V gene TRBV9 combines with J gene TRBJ1-3; D is perhaps TRBD1 (6 bases). The CDR3 consists of 14 residues. The V gene lost 4 bases and the J gene lost 3 bases, with 11 bases spanning the gap. Germline CDR1 reads SGDLS; CDR2 reads YYNGEE. This CDR3 is CASSPQDSGNTIYF. The DNA of the CDR3 is TGTGCCAGCAGCCCTCAGGACAGTGGAAACACCATATATTTT. The variable domain in full, completed from reference TRBV9 and TRBJ1-3, reads DSGVTQTPKHLITATGQRVTLRCSPRSGDLSVYWYQQSLDQGLQFLIQYYNGEERAKGNILERFSAQQFPDLHSELNLSSLELGDSALYFCASSPQDSGNTIYFGEGSWLTVV.

The chain's CDR3 is CSVEDTYEQYF. The CDR3 bases are TGCAGCGTTGAAGACACCTACGAGCAGTACTTC. The V call is TRBV29-1, the J call TRBJ2-5; D is unresolved. The J call may be in error: the DNA end matches TRBJ2-7 better. From germline, CDR1 is SQVTM and CDR2 ANQGSEA. This CDR3 is built from 11 residues.

The rearrangement uses TRBV19 and TRBJ1-6; unclear D gene. The V end lost 9 bases, the J end lost 6 bases, and 9 bases lay between the germline ends. From germline, CDR1 is LNHDA and CDR2 SQIVND (reference sequence). This CDR3 has 12 residues. Here the CDR3 reads CASNTPNSPLHF. The CDR3 DNA sequence: TGTGCCAGCAACACGCCTAATTCACCCCTCCACTTT.

The genes are TRBV9 and TRBJ2-5; 11 nucleotides align to TRBD2. CDR3 length: 14 residues. The trim removed 7 bases at V and 1 base at J, leaving 3 bases unmatched. From germline, CDR1 is SGDLS and CDR2 YYNGEE. CDR3 amino acids: CASSSGGLQETQYF. DNA of the CDR3: TGTGCCAGCTCTAGCGGGGGGCTCCAAGAGACCCAGTACTTC.

Only a few counts were recorded for this clone. V gene TRBV5-6 combines with J gene TRBJ2-1, with 10 nucleotides matching TRBD2. Germline V CDR1 and CDR2: SGHDT, YYEEEE. This CDR3 is built from 15 residues. J lost 7 bases, V lost 3 bases, and 7 bases had no gene match. CDR3 in DNA: TGTGCCAGCAGCTGGCCGGGACTAGCGACGAATGAGCAGTTCTTC. It yields the protein CASSWPGLATNEQFF.

The rearrangement uses TRBV2 and TRBJ1-6; a possible D gene is TRBD1 (5 bases). The CDR3 extends over 16 amino acids. Germline-derived CDR1 and CDR2 are SNHLY and FYNNEI. In nucleotides, the CDR3 is TGTGCTAGCCTGACAGACGCAAGCTCCTATAATTCACCCCTCCACTTT. Residues: CASLTDASSYNSPLHF.

The chain has TRBV4-1 and TRBJ1-6; D gene ambiguous. CDR3 length equals 15 residues. Germline assignment: CDR1 MGHRA and CDR2 YSYEKL. Trimming took off 3 bases at V and 8 bases at J, with 14 bases between the two ends. The CDR3 reads CASSQQRTEDSPLHF. The CDR3 nucleotides are TGCGCCAGCAGCCAGCAGCGGACTGAGGATTCACCCCTCCACTTT.

This clone appeared a single time. The rearrangement uses TRBV9 and TRBJ2-1; D remains ambiguous. Trimming cost V 0 bases and J 6 bases, with 10 bases left between them. Germline loops: CDR1 SGDLS, CDR2 YYNGEE. There are 14 residues in the CDR3. CDR3 amino acids: CASSVVRGSNEQFF. CDR3 DNA sequence: TGTGCCAGCAGCGTAGTCCGCGGATCCAATGAGCAGTTCTTC.